The sequence of this TCR beta chain was determined in a study of T cell responses to AZD1222 COVID-19 vaccine. Trimming took 1 base from V and 8 from J; bases not matched to a gene: 3. The CDR3 length is 13 residues. The germline gives CDR1 LNHNV, CDR2 YYDKDF (reference sequence). This clone was found a few times. Clones were read by immunoSEQ multiplex PCR, and TCRdb kept only the in-frame ones, dropping some. The data contain just under 90,000 clones, 88% of them singletons. J is TRBJ1-1 and V is TRBV15, with 8 bases matching TRBD1. The sequence was collected from an adult in good health. Source: peripheral blood, taken on day 0 of MenACWY control vaccination. The DNA of the CDR3 is TGTGCCACCAGCAGAGCGGACAGGGTAGAAGCTTTCTTT. Amino acids: CATSRADRVEAFF.